A single sample is the source of the 22 T cell receptor beta chains below, sequenced in a study of shared clonotypes between healthy human individuals. This table comes from immunoSEQ multiplex PCR, and its TCRdb copy is limited to in-frame clones, with some not included. This sample has about 2.4 million clones, with approximately 94% found just once. The specimen was naive CD4+ T cells sorted from blood. Subset defined: CD45RA+ positively selected. These receptors all stem from a man aged 18 to 30 in good health.

This chain uses TRBV5-1 with TRBJ2-7, with 7 bases matching TRBD1. Germline CDR1 and CDR2: SGHRS and YFSETQ. The junction had 14 bases not matched to a gene; V was cut back by 8 bases and J by 3 bases. The CDR3 spans 15 residues. The CDR3 DNA reads as TGCGCCAGTGCCGAAAGGACAGGTCCTTACTACGAGCAGTACTTC. It translates to CASAERTGPYYEQYF.

This clone has just one count. The V gene is TRBV11-2, the J gene TRBJ2-5; weak D call: TRBD2 (6 bases). The J call is in doubt because the DNA end fits TRBJ2-7 better. Germline CDR1 SGHAT, CDR2 FQNNGV. The CDR3 is 17 amino acids. The CDR3 DNA reads TGTGCCAGCAGCTTAGATGCCCTCGGAGGGAGGTACTACGAGCAGTACTTC. Amino acid sequence: CASSLDALGGRYYEQYF.

This chain joins TRBV29-1 and TRBJ1-1; D is possibly TRBD1 (6 bases). The CDR3 has 13 residues. Trimming took off 6 bases at V and 7 bases at J, with 18 bases between the two ends. Germline CDR1 SQVTM, CDR2 ANQGSEA. The CDR3 region has the DNA TGCAGCGTCGCCGACAGGCAAGGGTATGAAGCTTTCTTT. It yields the protein CSVADRQGYEAFF. The whole variable domain, filled in from reference TRBV29-1 and TRBJ1-1, reads SAVISQKPSRDICQRGTSLTIQCQVDSQVTMMFWYRQQPGQSLTLIATANQGSEATYESGFVIDKFPISRPNLTFSTLTVSNMSPEDSSIYLCSVADRQGYEAFFGQGTRLTVV.

The chain is built from TRBV7-9 and TRBJ2-5; the D gene is possibly TRBD1 (5 bases). Germline-derived CDR1 and CDR2 are SEHNR and FQNEAQ (reference sequence). V was clipped by 5 bases and J by 7 bases, with 8 bases between them. The CDR3 contains 11 residues. The CDR3 loop is CASSVQGTQYF. The CDR3 bases are TGTGCCAGCAGCGTCCAGGGGACCCAGTACTTC.

This clone has only one observation. V is TRBV6-6 and J is TRBJ2-5; D tentatively reads TRBD1 or TRBD2 (5 bases each). The V gene lost 7 bases and the J gene lost 1 base, with 10 bases spanning the gap. CDR1 and CDR2 (germline): MNHNY, SVGAGI (reference sequence). The CDR3 spans 13 residues. In nucleotides, the CDR3 is TGTGCCAGCAAAAGGGGACCCCAAGAGACCCAGTACTTC. Its protein is CASKRGPQETQYF.

The chain employs TRBV30 and TRBJ1-3; D is ambiguous. This CDR3 contains 13 residues. Trimming shortened V by 6 bases and J by 4 bases, and 13 bases separated the two germline ends. CDR1 is GTSNPN and CDR2 is SVGIG in the germline V gene (reference sequence). CDR3 nucleotides: TGTGCCTGTACTCGGGCAGGAGGAAACACCATATATTTT. This encodes CACTRAGGNTIYF.

The V gene is TRBV5-4, the J gene TRBJ2-5; 8 positions match TRBD1. The germline gives CDR1 SGHNT, CDR2 YYREEE (reference sequence). CDR3 length equals 14 residues. V was clipped by 6 bases and J by 2 bases; unmatched bases: 6. The CDR3 bases are TGTGCCAGCACCCTGACAGGGGTTCAAGAGACCCAGTACTTC. It encodes CASTLTGVQETQYF.

This chain joins TRBV2 and TRBJ2-6; 9 positions match TRBD1. J lost 2 bases, V lost 6 bases, and 5 bases had no gene match. This CDR3 has 16 amino acids. CDR1 and CDR2 from the germline V gene are SNHLY and FYNNEI. The CDR3, as DNA: TGTGCCAGCAGGACACAGGGGGCCCCTGGGGCCAACGTCCTGACTTTC. It encodes CASRTQGAPGANVLTF. The full variable domain, completed using reference TRBV2 and TRBJ2-6, is EPEVTQTPSHQVTQMGQEVILRCVPISNHLYFYWYRQILGQKVEFLVSFYNNEISEKSEIFDDQFSVERPDGSNFTLKIRSTKLEDSAMYFCASRTQGAPGANVLTFGAGSRLTVL.

The chain carries TRBV9 and TRBJ2-2; 9 bases are a match to TRBD1. Losses at the gene ends were 5 bases for V and 8 bases for J; bases not matched to a gene: 13. CDR1 SGDLS and CDR2 YYNGEE come from the germline V gene. The CDR3 consists of 16 residues. CDR3 loop: CASSTTADRGVGELFF. Written as DNA, the CDR3 is TGTGCCAGCAGTACCACGGCGGACAGGGGTGTAGGGGAGCTGTTTTTT.

This chain connects TRBV10-1 to TRBJ2-3; no clear D gene. The CDR3 covers 13 residues. Trimming removed 6 bases at V and 5 bases at J, with 12 bases between. Germline CDR1 and CDR2: WNHNN and SYGVQD (reference sequence). CDR3 amino acids: CASSGGVIDTQYF. CDR3 sequence (DNA): TGCGCCAGCAGCGGTGGAGTCATAGATACGCAGTATTTT.

This sequence joins TRBV5-1 and TRBJ2-2; the match to TRBD1 covers 8 bases. CDR3 length: 15 residues. J was trimmed by 7 bases and V by 3 bases; bases with no gene match: 8. The germline V gene encodes CDR1 SGHRS and CDR2 YFSETQ. CDR3 coding DNA: TGCGCCAGCAGCTCAGGAGACAGGGGTAACGGGGAGCTGTTTTTT. It codes for CASSSGDRGNGELFF.

The CDR3 region has the DNA TGTGCCAGCAGTTTAGCGGGTAGCGGGGGACCCACAGATACGCAGTATTTT. Its translation is CASSLAGSGGPTDTQYF. This sequence joins TRBV27 and TRBJ2-3; the match to TRBD2 covers 9 bases. CDR3 length: 17 amino acids. The germline V gene encodes CDR1 MNHEY and CDR2 SMNVEV (reference sequence). After removal of 2 bases from V and 2 bases from J, the junction contained 8 bases not matched to a gene.

V gene TRBV7-9 combines with J gene TRBJ1-2; 7 nucleotides align to TRBD1. CDR3 length: 16 residues. V gave up 1 base and J gave up 1 base; unmatched junction bases: 6. In germline, CDR1 is SEHNR, CDR2 FQNEAQ (reference sequence). The CDR3 DNA sequence: TGTGCCAGCAGCTTAGGTGGGACAGACCTTAACTATGGCTACACCTTC. It encodes CASSLGGTDLNYGYTF.

Only a few counts were recorded for this clone. The chain couples TRBV7-9 to TRBJ1-6, with D possibly being TRBD1 (6 bases). This CDR3 is 13 amino acids long. Germline CDR1 is SEHNR and CDR2 is FQNEAQ (reference sequence). With 6 bases removed from V and 7 bases from J, the gap between germline ends came to 10 bases. This CDR3 is CASSTTGNSPLHF. CDR3 bases: TGTGCCAGCAGTACTACAGGGAATTCACCCCTCCACTTT.

The chain links TRBV19 to TRBJ2-2; D remains unclear. From germline, CDR1 is LNHDA and CDR2 SQIVND (reference sequence). Trimming removed 3 bases from V and 6 bases from J, with 11 bases in between. The CDR3 has 14 residues. The CDR3 loop reads CASSILGDAGELFF. CDR3 nucleotides: TGTGCCAGTAGTATTCTGGGCGACGCCGGGGAGCTGTTTTTT.

The rearrangement uses TRBV18 and TRBJ2-1; D might be TRBD1 (5 bases). The CDR3 has 15 amino acids. Trimming left V 5 bases short and J 5 bases short, with 16 bases between. The germline V gene encodes CDR1 KGHSH and CDR2 LQKENI. The CDR3 spells CASSNSGLGDNEQFF. The CDR3 DNA is TGTGCCAGCTCAAACAGTGGGCTAGGGGACAATGAGCAGTTCTTC.

This CDR3 is CASSIRTNPGETQYF. CDR3 DNA sequence: TGTGCCAGCAGCATACGGACCAACCCTGGCGAGACCCAGTACTTC. The chain combines TRBV14 with TRBJ2-5; D remains ambiguous. Trimming stripped 5 bases from V and 5 bases from J, with 18 bases between. The CDR3 has 15 amino acids. The germline V gene has CDR1 SGHDN and CDR2 FVKESK.

This clone was seen just once. The genes are TRBV23-1 and TRBJ1-3; D uncertain. TRBV23-1 is placed among ORFs of uncertain function. Between the trimmed V and J ends, which lost 3 bases and 0 bases, there was a span of 12 bases. This CDR3 has 16 amino acids. The CDR3 spells CASSHSWRCSGNTIYF. CDR3 nucleotides: TGCGCCAGCAGTCACTCCTGGCGGTGCTCTGGAAACACCATATATTTT.

In its sample, this clone was seen once. The chain links TRBV19 to TRBJ1-6, with 7 bases matching TRBD1. CDR3 length: 14 amino acids. CDR1 LNHDA and CDR2 SQIVND come from the germline V gene (reference sequence). V trimming: 10 bases; J trimming: 9 bases; junction bases outside the gene matches: 12. In nucleotides, the CDR3 is TGTGCCACTCGACTTCGGGAGGGGGCTTCACCCCTCCACTTT. It is translated as CATRLREGASPLHF.

The chain joins TRBV6-6 to TRBJ1-1; tentatively, D is TRBD1 (6 bases). The CDR3 has 13 residues. In germline, CDR1 is MNHNY, CDR2 SVGAGI (reference sequence). Trimming pared 5 bases from V and 5 bases from J, leaving 12 bases between. CDR3 DNA sequence: TGTGCCAGCAGTCGCGGAGGGGGGACTGAAGCTTTCTTT. Its protein product is CASSRGGGTEAFF.

V gene TRBV2 combines with J gene TRBJ1-2; D is unresolved. CDR3 length equals 11 residues. V lost 6 bases and J 4 bases, leaving 6 bases between the germline ends. The germline V gene encodes CDR1 SNHLY and CDR2 FYNNEI. CDR3: CASRWSYGYTF. CDR3 nucleotides: TGTGCCAGCAGATGGAGCTATGGCTACACCTTC.

The V gene is TRBV9, the J gene TRBJ2-7; D may be TRBD2 (6 bases). Germline loops: CDR1 SGDLS, CDR2 YYNGEE. V lost 0 bases to trimming and J lost 4 bases, with 14 bases between them. The CDR3 sequence is 15 residues long. In DNA, the CDR3 is TGTGCCAGCAGCGTAGATCCCCAGGCGGGATACGAGCAGTACTTC. This encodes CASSVDPQAGYEQYF.